The 18 T cell receptor beta chains below all came from one sample that was sequenced in a study (dated by TCRdb to the mid-2010s). Library preparation was by 5' RACE. Data came from an Illumina MiSeq. The raw public reads went through TCRdb reprocessing: fastp at Q25, MiXCR clone calling, in-frame beta chains kept. Every entry covers one CDR3 protein and lists the most common genes and DNA from its rows. Across this sample there are approximately 58,000 distinct CDR3 sequences, with 26% seen only once. The ten top clones hold roughly 2.1% of the sample. CD4+CD25+CD127-/low cells were isolated as Tregs. Specimen: tumor-infiltrating Tregs sorted from the breast tumor. These receptors all stem from a female donor with breast cancer.

The table lists this clonotype with many counts. At one of its ends the junction is not consistent with the germline gene, which may arise from a read error. The chain employs TRBV10-3 and TRBJ2-5; D is tentatively TRBD1 or TRBD2 (6 bases each). Per the germline V gene, CDR1 is ENHRY and CDR2 is SYGVKD. The CDR3 runs 14 residues. CDR3 residues: CAINEPGEEETQYF. The CDR3 DNA reads TGTGCCATCAATGAGCCAGGGGAGGAAGAGACCCAGTACTTC.

This clonotype was recorded at least ten times. The J gene is TRBJ2-5, the V gene TRBV6-1; unclear D gene. The CDR3 loop spans 14 amino acids. V was pared by 5 bases and J by 2 bases, with 12 bases between. CDR1 is MNHNS, CDR2 SASEGT, per germline. CDR3 coding DNA: TGTGCCAGCAGTAGAGGCCCCTCGCAAGAGACCCAGTACTTC. It encodes CASSRGPSQETQYF.

To note about this clonotype: A read error may be the cause here, since a much bigger clone is one base away. The J gene is TRBJ2-7, the V gene TRBV6-1; tentative D call: TRBD2 (6 bases). CDR1 MNHNS and CDR2 SASEGT come from the germline V gene. V dropped 8 bases and J dropped 6 bases, with 20 bases sitting between them. The CDR3 sequence is 14 residues long. The CDR3 nucleotides read TGTGCCAGCTCGAGGAAAGGGTTGCGGGGCGAGCAGTACTTC. It encodes CASSRKGLRGEQYF.

This clonotype was seen once. Just one base apart from a much larger clone, this may be a read error. The V gene is TRBV20-1, the J gene TRBJ2-1; 8 bases are a match to TRBD1. The CDR3 extends over 14 amino acids. Germline loops: CDR1 DFQATT, CDR2 SNEGSKA (reference sequence). The CDR3 here is CGANRGVDYNEQFF. As DNA, the CDR3 is TGCGGTGCCAACAGGGGGGTGGATTACAATGAGCAGTTCTTC.

This clonotype came up a few times. The chain links TRBV2 to TRBJ2-3; D remains unclear. V dropped 0 bases and J dropped 5 bases, with 0 bases sitting between them. The germline CDR1 and CDR2 sequences are SNHLY and FYNNEI. The CDR3 sequence is 11 residues long. The DNA for the CDR3 is TGTGCCAGCAGTGAAGCAGATACGCAGTATTTT. Protein sequence: CASSEADTQYF.

Details on this clonotype: This may be a read error, as it is one base from a much larger clone. This chain connects TRBV27 to TRBJ2-3; D not resolved. CDR1 MNHEY and CDR2 SMNVEV come from the germline V gene (reference sequence). This CDR3 is built from 14 residues. DNA of the CDR3: TGTACCAGCGCATTGAACCCTAGGGCCGCTGCGCAGTATTTT. Amino acids: CTSALNPRAAAQYF.

This clonotype was seen a few times. The gene calls are TRBV6-6 and TRBJ2-3; D tentatively reads TRBD1 or TRBD2 (5 bases each). Per germline, CDR1 MNHNY and CDR2 SVGAGI (reference sequence). V shed 3 bases and J shed 5 bases, with 12 bases lying between them. CDR3 length: 14 amino acids. The CDR3 nucleotides are TGTGCCAGCAGTTATATAACAGGAGGAGATACGCAGTATTTT. Translating it yields CASSYITGGDTQYF.

This clonotype has only one observation. One junction end disagrees with the germline gene, perhaps due to a read error. V is TRBV24-1 and J is TRBJ2-3; the match to TRBD1 covers 7 bases. Germline loops: CDR1 KGHDR, CDR2 SFDVKD. This CDR3 comprises 16 residues. CDR3 residues: CATGDPGTEKGDTQYF. The CDR3 nucleotides are TGTGCCACCGGTGACCCCGGGACAGAAAAGGGGGATACGCAGTATTTT.

In this sample, this clonotype turned up a few times. The J gene is TRBJ2-2, the V gene TRBV4-3; perhaps TRBD1 as D (6 bases). Trimming removed 0 bases from V and 3 bases from J, with 11 bases in between. The CDR3 is 16 residues long. Germline loops: CDR1 LGHNA, CDR2 YSLEER. CDR3 loop: CASSQEQGQHTGELFF. In nucleotides, the CDR3 is TGCGCCAGCAGCCAAGAGCAGGGGCAGCACACCGGGGAGCTGTTTTTT.

This clonotype was detected only a few times. This CDR3 is CASSLAAGAESRETQYF. The CDR3 DNA is TGCGCCAGCAGCTTGGCGGCCGGGGCCGAAAGCCGGGAGACCCAGTACTTC. The chain is built from TRBV5-1 and TRBJ2-5; perhaps D is TRBD1 or TRBD2 (5 bases each). Germline V lookup: CDR1 SGHRS, CDR2 YFSETQ. V was trimmed by 0 bases and J by 5 bases, leaving 20 bases between them. The CDR3 is 17 residues long. The variable domain in full, completed from reference TRBV5-1 and TRBJ2-5, reads KAGVTQTPRYLIKTRGQQVTLSCSPISGHRSVSWYQQTPGQGLQFLFEYFSETQRNKGNFPGRFSGRQFSNSRSEMNVSTLELGDSALYLCASSLAAGAESRETQYFGPGTRLLVL.

This clonotype counts as medium-sized. The rearrangement joins TRBV6-2 or TRBV6-3 to TRBJ2-4; 12 bases are shared with TRBD2. J lost 9 bases, V lost 6 bases, and 18 bases had no gene match. The CDR3 consists of 18 residues. Germline V lookup: CDR1 MNHEY, CDR2 SVGEGT. DNA for the CDR3: TGTGCCAGCAGCTCAGGACACCTCCGACTAGCGGGAGAAGTCATTCAGTACTTC. This codes for CASSSGHLRLAGEVIQYF.

This clonotype has more than one count but fewer than ten. The rearrangement links TRBV6-1 to TRBJ2-5, with D perhaps matching TRBD1 (6 bases). The V end lost 7 bases, the J end lost 5 bases, and 20 bases lay between the germline ends. The germline CDR1 and CDR2 sequences are MNHNS and SASEGT. This CDR3 has 15 amino acids. Here the CDR3 reads CASTEGPNRGETQYF. CDR3 coding DNA: TGTGCCAGCACCGAAGGACCAAATAGGGGGGAGACCCAGTACTTC.

V usage is TRBV9 and J usage is TRBJ1-1, with 9 positions matching TRBD1. The CDR3 totals 14 residues. V lost 4 bases, J lost 7 bases, and 8 bases stayed unmatched. Per the germline V gene, CDR1 is SGDLS and CDR2 is YYNGEE. The CDR3 DNA is TGTGCCAGCAGCAGCCGTGACAGGGGGAGTGAAGCTTTCTTT. As protein: CASSSRDRGSEAFF.

Notes on this clonotype: A read error may be the cause here, since a much bigger clone is one base away. The final CDR3 position lacks the conserved phenylalanine or tryptophan, pointing to a likely read error. The chain joins TRBV6-5 to TRBJ2-7; D not resolved. V lost 6 bases to trimming and J lost 3 bases, with 30 bases between them. Germline V gives CDR1 MNHEY, CDR2 SVGAGI. The CDR3 has 19 amino acids. Written as DNA, the CDR3 is TGTGCCAGCAGGGCCAAAGGAGAGAAGAGCATTCAAAGCAACTACGAGCAGTACCTC. It yields the protein CASRAKGEKSIQSNYEQYL.

In this sample, this clonotype turned up a few times. This chain joins TRBV6-6 and TRBJ1-1; the D gene is possibly TRBD1 (5 bases). V was cut by 6 bases and J by 1 base, with 9 bases left in between. This CDR3 is built from 13 residues. In germline, CDR1 is MNHNY, CDR2 SVGAGI (reference sequence). The CDR3 DNA reads TGTGCCAGCAGGCCCGACAGGAACACTGAAGCTTTCTTT. Residues: CASRPDRNTEAFF.

This clonotype was seen a handful of times. This chain links TRBV30 with TRBJ1-3; perhaps TRBD1 as D (6 bases). With 3 bases removed from V and 6 bases from J, the gap between germline ends came to 15 bases. The germline V gene encodes CDR1 GTSNPN and CDR2 SVGIG (reference sequence). The CDR3 spans 14 residues. The CDR3 DNA follows: TGTGCCTGGAGGTGGGGCAGGGGTAAAAACACCATATATTTT. Its translation: CAWRWGRGKNTIYF.

This clonotype was recorded a few times. The CDR3 DNA reads as TGTGCCAGCAGCCGACGGACAGGGAGCACAGATACGCAGTATTTT. Encoded protein: CASSRRTGSTDTQYF. The rearrangement links TRBV12-3 or TRBV12-4 to TRBJ2-3; 8 bases align to TRBD1. The length of the CDR3 is 15 residues. J lost 0 bases, V lost 6 bases, and 5 bases had no gene match.

Turning to this clonotype: A read error may explain this, as a much larger clone is one base away. V and J are TRBV5-1 and TRBJ2-3; no definite D call. The germline V gene encodes CDR1 SGHRS and CDR2 YFSETQ. Trimming shortened V by 0 bases and J by 1 base, and 6 bases separated the two germline ends. The CDR3 spans 14 residues. CDR3 bases: TGCGCCAGCAGCTTGGAAGCGTGCACAGATACGCAGTATTTT. Translating it yields CASSLEACTDTQYF.